These 4 T cell receptor beta chains were sequenced from one sample in a study of T cells in Graves' hyperthyroidism and ophthalmopathy (dated by TCRdb to between 2018 and 2021). The library was prepared using multiplex PCR. The data were produced on an Illumina HiSeq 2000. Amplification of TCR beta CDR3 regions was carried out from RNA transcripts. For the first round of RT-PCR on the TCR CDR3, the HTBI primer set was used together with the Qiagen OneStep RT-PCR kit. The public reads were quality trimmed at Q25 with fastp and then assembled into clones with MiXCR by TCRdb, keeping productive beta chains. Under each unique CDR3 protein, matching rows form one entry showing the most common genes and DNA. This sample is represented by 400,000 to 450,000 distinct CDR3 sequences; approximately 14% of them were singletons. About 13% of the sample is taken by the ten largest. The specimen sequenced was blood. The receptors stem from a man in his late teens or twenties with Graves' ophthalmopathy.

This clonotype was detected ten times or more. This chain connects TRBV12-3 or TRBV12-4 to TRBJ1-1; the match to TRBD1 covers 8 bases. V was clipped by 0 bases and J by 7 bases; unmatched bases: 4. This CDR3 spans 14 amino acids. DNA of the CDR3: TGTGCCAGCAGTTTAGCGCAGGGGGCGGGTGAAGCTTTCTTT. Translated: CASSLAQGAGEAFF.

This clonotype was recorded at least ten times. The chain carries TRBV6-1 and TRBJ2-5, with 10 bases matching TRBD1. The CDR3 is made up of 16 amino acids. V lost 5 bases to trimming and J lost 3 bases; unmatched junction nucleotides: 9. Germline V gives CDR1 MNHNS, CDR2 SASEGT. The CDR3 protein is CASSWGAGTGEETQYF. In nucleotides, the CDR3 is TGTGCCAGCAGTTGGGGGGCCGGGACAGGGGAAGAGACCCAGTACTTC.

This clonotype was seen repeatedly, ten times or more. The chain recombines TRBV3-1 with TRBJ2-1; TRBD2 aligns across 14 bases. This CDR3 region has 15 residues. The J segment lost 5 bases and the V segment lost 4 bases, leaving 1 base of the junction unmatched. CDR1 LGHDT and CDR2 YNNKEL come from the germline V gene (reference sequence). CDR3 residues: CASSPTSGRDNEQFF. Here the CDR3 DNA reads TGTGCCAGCAGCCCGACTAGCGGGAGGGACAATGAGCAGTTCTTC.

The V and J genes are TRBV4-1 and TRBJ1-1, with D possibly TRBD1 on 6 matching bases. Germline values: CDR1 MGHRA, CDR2 YSYEKL. Trimming removed 7 bases from V and 1 base from J, with 10 bases in between. The CDR3 runs to 13 residues. The CDR3 DNA reads TGCGCCAGCACACAGGGTCAGAACACTGAAGCTTTCTTT. Protein: CASTQGQNTEAFF.